This TCR beta chain derives from a study of cytotoxic CD8 clonotypes in ibrutinib-treated CLL. Study as a whole: There were roughly twelve relapsed/refractory patients and around 15 treatment-naive patients, and fewer than 18 were IGHV unmutated.

V lost 6 bases to trimming and J lost 7 bases, with 19 bases between them. CDR3 length: 14 residues. Per germline, CDR1 LNHDA and CDR2 SQIVND (reference sequence). A remark on this clone: The antigen is unknown.

General study findings and limits: Public clonotypes were uncommon and contracted or stayed stable on treatment. Investigators sampled sustained-remission and progressing patients at differing times. Clonality rose at ibrutinib response and fell back toward baseline at progression.

Profiling relied on immunoSEQ multiplex PCR, and the TCRdb table lists in-frame clones only, not all of them. The table lists around 50,000 clones, 56% of them singletons. The chain combines TRBV19 with TRBJ2-7; possibly TRBD1 for D (6 bases). This sample comprised PBMCs, obtained after 24 months of ibrutinib treatment. The source is a human donor with chronic lymphocytic leukemia. The CDR3 region is CASRAPGERGEQYF. The CDR3 DNA reads TGTGCCAGTAGAGCCCCTGGGGAGAGGGGGGAGCAGTACTTC.